This TCR beta chain was identified during a study of blood T cell repertoires in COVID-19. Trimming removed 3 bases from V and 7 bases from J; junction bases left unmatched: 7. The CDR3 spans 16 residues. CDR1 MNHEY and CDR2 SMNVEV come from the germline V gene (reference sequence). Some clones are missing from TCRdb's copy, which holds only in-frame ones; the method was immunoSEQ multiplex PCR. The table has about 220,000 clones, 85% seen once. Input material: peripheral blood. The clonotype comes from a man in his fifties who had recovered from COVID-19. The chain combines TRBV27 with TRBJ1-6; TRBD1 matches 9 bases. CDR3 nucleotides: TGTGCCAGCAGTTTCCGGGACAGGGAGACCAATTCACCCCTCCACTTT. It yields the protein CASSFRDRETNSPLHF.